Listed below are T cell receptor beta chains from one sample, sequenced in a study of long-term antiretroviral therapy in people with HIV. The assay was immunoSEQ multiplex PCR, and TCRdb's table has in-frame clones only and misses some. The table records 30,000 to 40,000 clones, roughly 80% of them present only once. This material consisted of unsorted PBMCs, taken 1.5 years after starting antiretroviral therapy. These receptor sequences come from a man aged 18 to 29 with HIV. The conserved cysteine and the conserved F or W are not part of the CDR3 here. The order of the fields is J gene, CDR3 length, V gene, CDR3 protein.

TRBJ2-1	14	TRBV5-6	ASSNPGQVRPYEQF
TRBJ1-2	12	TRBV6-5	ASKRHRGNYGYT
TRBJ2-7	13	TRBV18	ASSLGGGSPYEQY
TRBJ2-7	11	TRBV19	ASSPRGGDEQY
TRBJ2-1	13	TRBV5-1	ASSPQPSSYNEQF
TRBJ2-7	13	TRBV5-4	ASSDRDRGAYEQY
TRBJ2-7	12	TRBV7-8	ASSLGTDSYEQY
TRBJ1-1	10	TRBV6-5	ASSMGGTEAF
TRBJ1-2	11	TRBV5-6	ASSLGTGNGYT
TRBJ2-1	10	TRBV14	ASSPIGGGEF
TRBJ2-6	17	TRBV28	ASRREGTGGAGGANVLT
TRBJ1-5	15	TRBV21-1	ASSKVLGTDSNQPQH
TRBJ1-2	11	TRBV28	ASSRTATYGYT
TRBJ1-5	13	TRBV19	ASRVGTGGHQPQH
TRBJ2-7	12	TRBV7-9	ASSPIGAAYEQY
TRBJ2-2	14	TRBV18	ASSPRDRLNTGELF
TRBJ1-5	12	TRBV9	ASSGTGSNQPQH
TRBJ2-7	11	TRBV27	ASGQALLGEQY
TRBJ1-1	14	TRBV4-1	ASSQDQGAPYTEAF
TRBJ2-3	13	TRBV28	ASSFGWTGTDTQY
TRBJ2-7	11	TRBV6-5	ASSSGTGYEQY
TRBJ1-1	13	TRBV6-5	ASSYTSGGATEAF